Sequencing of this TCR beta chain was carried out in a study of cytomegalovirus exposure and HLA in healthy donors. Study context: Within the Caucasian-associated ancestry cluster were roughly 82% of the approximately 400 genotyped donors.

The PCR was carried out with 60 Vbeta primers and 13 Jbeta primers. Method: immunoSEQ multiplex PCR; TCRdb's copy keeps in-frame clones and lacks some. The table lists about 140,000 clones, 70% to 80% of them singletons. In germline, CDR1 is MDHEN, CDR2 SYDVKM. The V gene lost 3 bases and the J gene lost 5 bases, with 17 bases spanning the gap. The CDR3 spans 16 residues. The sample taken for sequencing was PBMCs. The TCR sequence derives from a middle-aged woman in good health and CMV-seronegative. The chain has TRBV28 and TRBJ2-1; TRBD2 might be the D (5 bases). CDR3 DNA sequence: TGTGCCAGCAGTTTCATTCGGGCTAGCCGGAACAATGAGCAGTTCTTC. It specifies CASSFIRASRNNEQFF.